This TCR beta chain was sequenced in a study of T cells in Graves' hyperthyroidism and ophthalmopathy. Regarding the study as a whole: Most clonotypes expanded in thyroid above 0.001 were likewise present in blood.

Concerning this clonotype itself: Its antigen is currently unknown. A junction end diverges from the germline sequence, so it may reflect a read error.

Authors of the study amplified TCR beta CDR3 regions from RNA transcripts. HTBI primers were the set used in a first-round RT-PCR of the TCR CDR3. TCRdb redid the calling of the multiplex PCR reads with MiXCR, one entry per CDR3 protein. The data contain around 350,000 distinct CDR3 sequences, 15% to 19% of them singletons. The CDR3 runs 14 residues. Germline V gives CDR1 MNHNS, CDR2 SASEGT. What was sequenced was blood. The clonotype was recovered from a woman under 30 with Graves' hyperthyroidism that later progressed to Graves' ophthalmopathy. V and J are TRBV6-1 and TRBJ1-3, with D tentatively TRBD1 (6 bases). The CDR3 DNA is TGTGCCATCAGTGGGGACATCTCTGGAAACACCATATATTTT. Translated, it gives CAISGDISGNTIYF.